This record concerns one T cell receptor (beta chain) sequence. Its antigen is unknown. The donors belonged to the roughly 120-subject validation cohort, separate from the approximately 670-subject first cohort. Clones were sequenced by immunoSEQ multiplex PCR, and TCRdb holds only the in-frame ones, with some missing. Of 120,000 or so clones in the sample, 89% were seen once. This specimen comes from a study of cytomegalovirus exposure and HLA in healthy donors. Study observations and caveats: It was reportedly the case that the classifier diagnosed cytomegalovirus status with high specificity and sensitivity.

V was pared by 4 bases and J by 5 bases, with 8 bases between. The CDR3 totals 13 residues. Per the germline V gene, CDR1 is LNHNV and CDR2 is YYDKDF (reference sequence). V usage is TRBV15 and J usage is TRBJ2-2; TRBD2 is a possible D gene (6 bases). What was sequenced was PBMCs. The TCR comes from a woman under 30 in good health and CMV-seronegative. CDR3 nucleotide sequence: TGTGCCACCAGCACTAGCGAGACCGGGGAGCTGTTTTTT. Translating gives CATSTSETGELFF.